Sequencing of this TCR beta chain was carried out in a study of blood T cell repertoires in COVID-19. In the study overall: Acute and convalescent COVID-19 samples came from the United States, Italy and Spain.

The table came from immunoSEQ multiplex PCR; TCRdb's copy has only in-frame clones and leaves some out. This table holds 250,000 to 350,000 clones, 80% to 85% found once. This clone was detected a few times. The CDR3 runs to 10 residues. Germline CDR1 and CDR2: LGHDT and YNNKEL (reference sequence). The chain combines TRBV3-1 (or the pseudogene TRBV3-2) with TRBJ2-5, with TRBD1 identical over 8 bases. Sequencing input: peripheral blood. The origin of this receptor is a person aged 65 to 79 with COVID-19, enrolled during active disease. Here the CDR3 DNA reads TGTGGGACAGGGCAAGAGACCCAGTACTTC. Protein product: CGTGQETQYF.